This T cell receptor (beta chain) derives from a study of OX40 agonist ivuxolimab in advanced cancers. Turning to the study itself: From roughly 20 to 85 years was the age range, with a mean of approximately 63 years, and 65% to 90% were male. The study's findings and limits: The authors also found low normalized T-cell clonal expansion in some nonresponders.

Measured with immunoSEQ multiplex PCR; TCRdb has only the in-frame clones, and not every one. The table shows around 8,000 clones, with roughly 70% occurring only once. The germline V and J ends were trimmed by 3 bases and 4 bases, with 11 bases remaining between them. The CDR3 spans 13 residues. Germline values: CDR1 SGHNT, CDR2 YYREEE (reference sequence). Notes on this clone: Its target is not known.

J is TRBJ2-7 and V is TRBV5-4; D is unresolved. The origin of this receptor is an adult with an advanced solid tumor such as melanoma, head and neck, liver or kidney cancer. The sample here was CD4+ or CD8+ T cells sorted from blood, taken in a trial of the OX40 agonist ivuxolimab. CDR3 coding DNA: TGTGCCAGCAGCTGGCGGTGGGGTTACGAGCAGTACTTC. This codes for CASSWRWGYEQYF.